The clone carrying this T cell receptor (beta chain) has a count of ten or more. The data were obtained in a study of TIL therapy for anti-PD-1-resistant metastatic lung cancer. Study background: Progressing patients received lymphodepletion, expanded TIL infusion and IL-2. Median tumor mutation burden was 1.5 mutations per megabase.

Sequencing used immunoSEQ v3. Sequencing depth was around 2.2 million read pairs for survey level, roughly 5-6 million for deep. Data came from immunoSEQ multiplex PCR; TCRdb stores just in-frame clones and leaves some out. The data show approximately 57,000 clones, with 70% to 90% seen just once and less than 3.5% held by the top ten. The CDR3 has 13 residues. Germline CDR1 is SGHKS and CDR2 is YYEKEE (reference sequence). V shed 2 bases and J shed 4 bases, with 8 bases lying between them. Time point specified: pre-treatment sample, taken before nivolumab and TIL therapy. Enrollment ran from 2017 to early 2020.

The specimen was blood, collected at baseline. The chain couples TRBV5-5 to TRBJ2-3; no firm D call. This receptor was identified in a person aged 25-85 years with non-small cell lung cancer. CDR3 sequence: CASSFTDPDTQYF. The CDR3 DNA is TGTGCCAGCAGCTTTACTGATCCAGATACGCAGTATTTT.